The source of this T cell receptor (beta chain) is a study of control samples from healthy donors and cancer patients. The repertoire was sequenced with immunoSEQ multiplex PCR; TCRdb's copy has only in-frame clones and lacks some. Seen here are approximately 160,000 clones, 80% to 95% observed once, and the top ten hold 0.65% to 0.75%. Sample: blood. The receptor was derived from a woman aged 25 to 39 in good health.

The CDR3 protein is CASSSPSLGSGSSYNEQFF. DNA of the CDR3: TGTGCCAGCAGTTCCCCCTCCCTCGGGTCGGGGAGCTCCTACAATGAGCAGTTCTTC. The chain links TRBV27 to TRBJ2-1, with D perhaps TRBD2 (5 bases). V was pared by 4 bases and J by 0 bases, with 22 bases between. Germline V lookup: CDR1 MNHEY, CDR2 SMNVEV (reference sequence). This CDR3 comprises 19 residues.